The TCR beta chain described here comes from a study of cytomegalovirus exposure and HLA in healthy donors. Vbeta (60) and Jbeta (13) primers were used in the PCR. Generated by immunoSEQ multiplex PCR, the TCRdb table keeps only in-frame clones and is missing some. The data contain tens of thousands of clones, about four fifths of them singletons. The sequencing sample was made of PBMCs. This TCR was recovered from a man in his fifties or sixties in good health and CMV-seropositive.

The CDR3 sequence: CASSSPRALSTDTQYF. The CDR3 coding sequence is TGTGCCAGTAGTAGTCCCAGGGCCCTTAGCACAGATACGCAGTATTTT. J is TRBJ2-3 and V is TRBV19; possibly TRBD1 for D (5 bases). V shed 4 bases and J shed 0 bases, with 14 bases lying between them. The V gene's germline CDR1 is LNHDA and CDR2 SQIVND (reference sequence). This CDR3 spans 16 amino acids.